This entry is about one T cell receptor (beta chain). These data are taken from a study of blood T cell repertoires in COVID-19. As originally analysed: Amplified reference gene primers provided the basis for estimating nucleated cell counts. This table comes from immunoSEQ multiplex PCR, and its TCRdb copy is limited to in-frame clones, with some not included. That table supplies the V and J calls and clone size; D and trimming were determined from the DNA. The repertoire holds 200,000 to 300,000 clones, with about 90% as singletons. The CDR3 has 13 residues. Germline-derived CDR1 and CDR2 are LNHDA and SQIVND (reference sequence). The trim removed 4 bases at V and 5 bases at J, leaving 3 bases unmatched.

V is TRBV19 and J is TRBJ2-7; TRBD2 matches 9 bases. Sequenced sample: peripheral blood. This clonotype originated in a woman aged 45-60 years with acute or convalescent COVID-19. DNA for the CDR3: TGTGCCAGTAGTACGGGACTAGCCGACGAGCAGTACTTC. Protein sequence: CASSTGLADEQYF. Full variable domain (outside the CDR3, taken from reference TRBV19 and TRBJ2-7): DGGITQSPKYLFRKEGQNVTLSCEQNLNHDAMYWYRQDPGQGLRLIYYSQIVNDFQKGDIAEGYSVSREKKESFPLTVTSAQKNPTAFYLCASSTGLADEQYFGPGTRLTVT.